The 10 T cell receptor beta chains in this list originate from one sample, sequenced in a study of blood T cell repertoires in COVID-19. Profiling relied on immunoSEQ multiplex PCR, and the TCRdb table lists in-frame clones only, not all of them. Here the sample spans about 230,000 clones, around 81% being singletons. The material sequenced was peripheral blood. Receptors were obtained from a woman older than 75 with COVID-19, enrolled during active disease.

This clone was seen only a few times. The genes are TRBV5-1 and TRBJ2-3; possibly TRBD1 for D (6 bases). CDR1 and CDR2 (germline): SGHRS, YFSETQ. The CDR3 spans 14 residues. Trimming cost V 3 bases and J 1 base, with 9 bases left between them. Written as DNA, the CDR3 is TGCGCCAGCAGCTCTGAGGGGGGCACAGATACGCAGTATTTT. Translating it yields CASSSEGGTDTQYF.

V is TRBV2 and J is TRBJ1-4, with a possible D match to TRBD1 (6 bases). This CDR3 is built from 14 residues. Trimming took off 1 base at V and 8 bases at J, with 11 bases between the two ends. Germline CDR1 SNHLY, CDR2 FYNNEI. The CDR3 nucleotides are TGTGCCAGCAGTGAAGGGACAGCGTCCGAAAAACTGTTTTTT. Its protein is CASSEGTASEKLFF.

The chain couples TRBV28 to TRBJ1-1; D remains ambiguous. The germline gives CDR1 MDHEN, CDR2 SYDVKM. The CDR3 is 12 residues long. V lost 5 bases and J lost 2, with 6 bases in between. The CDR3 here is CASSQTNTEAFF. The DNA of the CDR3 is TGTGCCAGCAGTCAAACTAACACTGAAGCTTTCTTT.

The V call is TRBV3-1 (or the pseudogene TRBV3-2), the J call TRBJ2-1; D may be TRBD1 (5 bases). CDR1 is LGHDT and CDR2 is YNNKEL in the germline V gene (reference sequence). V was trimmed by 3 bases and J by 9 bases, leaving 12 bases between them. The CDR3 contains 13 residues. The CDR3 loop is CASSQGRIGEQFF. The CDR3 DNA is TGTGCCAGCAGCCAGGGGCGTATCGGTGAGCAGTTCTTC.

The gene calls are TRBV19 and TRBJ2-6; 7 bases match TRBD1. The CDR3 extends over 18 amino acids. V shed 7 bases and J 0 bases; nucleotides not matched to a gene: 12. In germline, CDR1 is LNHDA, CDR2 SQIVND (reference sequence). CDR3 nucleotide sequence: TGTGCCAGTACCTCGAAAGGACAGGCGTTCTCTGGGGCCAACGTCCTGACTTTC. It yields the protein CASTSKGQAFSGANVLTF.

On this clone itself: This sample also contains other DNA sequences that code for the same CDR3. The chain joins TRBV3-1 (or the pseudogene TRBV3-2) to TRBJ2-5; TRBD2 agrees at 13 bases. Germline V lookup: CDR1 LGHDT, CDR2 YNNKEL (reference sequence). J lost 4 bases, V lost 3 bases, and 2 bases had no gene match. This CDR3 is built from 15 residues. The CDR3 DNA reads as TGTGCCAGCAGCCACGGACTAGCGGGAGTAGAGACCCAGTACTTC. It yields the protein CASSHGLAGVETQYF.

The gene calls are TRBV4-2 and TRBJ2-5; 12 bases map to TRBD1. Germline V gene sequence: CDR1 LGHNA, CDR2 YNFKEQ. J gave up 9 bases and V 6 bases, and 11 bases lay outside the gene matches. There are 15 residues in the CDR3. In DNA, the CDR3 is TGTGCCAGCAGTCTGTTGGGACAGGGGGCCCCTTCCCAGTACTTC. This codes for CASSLLGQGAPSQYF.

This clone was detected a few times. CDR3 in amino acids: CASSYSFGGNQPQHF. CDR3 bases: TGTGCCAGCAGTTACTCCTTCGGTGGCAATCAGCCCCAGCATTTT. The chain recombines TRBV6-5 with TRBJ1-5; D not resolved. Germline V lookup: CDR1 MNHEY, CDR2 SVGAGI. The CDR3 has 15 amino acids. Between the trimmed V and J ends, which lost 0 bases and 2 bases, there was a span of 8 bases.

The V and J genes are TRBV10-3 and TRBJ1-1, with 9 bases lining up with TRBD1. The J segment lost 6 bases and the V segment lost 8 bases, leaving 7 bases of the junction unmatched. This CDR3 has 13 amino acids. Germline V gene sequence: CDR1 ENHRY, CDR2 SYGVKD. The CDR3: CAIGDRAGAEAFF. CDR3 bases: TGTGCCATCGGGGACAGGGCTGGCGCTGAAGCTTTCTTT.

This clone occurred once. The chain carries TRBV15 and TRBJ2-3; D might be TRBD2 (6 bases). With 5 bases removed from V and 0 bases from J, the gap between germline ends came to 12 bases. CDR3 length: 15 amino acids. Per germline, CDR1 LNHNV and CDR2 YYDKDF (reference sequence). CDR3 in amino acids: CATSGREQSTDTQYF. As DNA, the CDR3 is TGTGCCACCAGCGGCCGGGAGCAAAGCACAGATACGCAGTATTTT.